The 14 T cell receptor beta chains below were found in one sample sequenced in a study of blood T cell repertoires in COVID-19. Sequencing used immunoSEQ multiplex PCR; TCRdb keeps in-frame clones, though not all of them. The sample holds about 360,000 clones; roughly 90% are singletons and the top ten take 7% to 7.5%. Material: peripheral blood. Every receptor here comes from a woman in her fifties or sixties with COVID-19, enrolled during active disease.

This chain links TRBV7-3 with TRBJ2-3; TRBD2 matches 12 bases. The CDR3 is made up of 16 amino acids. V was pared by 5 bases and J by 2 bases, with 5 bases of the junction left unmatched. Germline-derived CDR1 and CDR2 are SGHTA and FQGTGA. In nucleotides, the CDR3 is TGTGCCAGCAGCAGACTAGCGGGGGTGTTCACAGATACGCAGTATTTT. Protein sequence: CASSRLAGVFTDTQYF.

The chain is built from TRBV6-6 and TRBJ2-7, with D perhaps TRBD2 (6 bases). Germline loops: CDR1 MNHNY, CDR2 SVGAGI (reference sequence). The CDR3 contains 15 residues. Trimming removed 5 bases from V and 2 bases from J, with 16 bases in between. CDR3 in DNA: TGTGCCAGCAGTACGACTAGTTTGTCCGCCTACGAGCAGTACTTC. It specifies CASSTTSLSAYEQYF.

This chain uses TRBV23-1 with TRBJ1-3, with 9 bases matching TRBD1. TRBV23-1 counts as an open reading frame of uncertain function. J gave up 2 bases and V 0 bases, and 2 bases lay outside the gene matches. This CDR3 contains 16 residues. This chain's CDR3 is CASSQSNRGPGNTIYF. The CDR3 nucleotides read TGCGCCAGCAGTCAATCGAACAGGGGGCCTGGAAACACCATATATTTT.

The chain is built from TRBV27 and TRBJ1-5; D is possibly TRBD1 (6 bases). V shed 5 bases and J shed 7 bases, with 12 bases lying between them. Germline lookup yields CDR1 MNHEY and CDR2 SMNVEV (reference sequence). This CDR3 has 13 amino acids. DNA of the CDR3: TGTGCCAGCAGTCTAGGGGGATGGCAGCCCCAGCATTTT. The encoded protein is CASSLGGWQPQHF.

This chain connects TRBV5-6 to TRBJ2-1; TRBD2 aligns across 7 bases. This CDR3 has 19 amino acids. CDR1 is SGHDT, CDR2 YYEEEE, per germline. With V trimmed by 4 bases and J by 2 bases, 18 bases remained unmatched. The CDR3 region has the DNA TGTGCCAGCAGCCCCCGGTCCGCCGCGGGGGTCGGAGCCTACAATGAGCAGTTCTTC. Protein product: CASSPRSAAGVGAYNEQFF.

A single count supports this clone. The rearrangement links TRBV20-1 to TRBJ1-1; unclear D gene. Trimming took off 3 bases at V and 0 bases at J, with 11 bases between the two ends. The CDR3 contains 14 residues. The V gene's germline CDR1 is DFQATT and CDR2 SNEGSKA (reference sequence). CDR3 in DNA: TGCAGTGCTAGTTTGAGGTATTTGAACACTGAAGCTTTCTTT. Translating gives CSASLRYLNTEAFF.

This chain's CDR3 is CASSSLGKLGSGELFF. The CDR3 region has the DNA TGTGCCAGCAGCTCCCTCGGGAAATTGGGATCCGGGGAGCTGTTTTTT. The chain combines TRBV7-3 with TRBJ2-2; a possible D gene is TRBD2 (5 bases). CDR1 and CDR2 from the germline V gene are SGHTA and FQGTGA. The V and J ends lost 4 bases and 6 bases respectively, with 18 bases between them. The CDR3 consists of 16 residues.

This rearrangement joins TRBV18 to TRBJ1-4, with 10 bases identical to TRBD1. Per the germline V gene, CDR1 is KGHSH and CDR2 is LQKENI. The CDR3 runs to 15 residues. Trimming removed 3 bases from V and 7 bases from J; junction bases left unmatched: 5. The CDR3 is CASSPEGQGLEKLFF. The CDR3 coding sequence is TGTGCCAGCTCACCGGAGGGACAGGGGCTTGAAAAACTGTTTTTT.

The chain carries TRBV5-4 and TRBJ2-3, with 7 bases fitting TRBD1. Germline V gene lookup returns CDR1 SGHNT and CDR2 YYREEE (reference sequence). The CDR3 covers 14 residues. Germline trimming cut 4 bases from V and 2 bases from J; bases unmatched to any gene: 4. CDR3 nucleotide sequence: TGTGCCAGCAGCCCCGGGACAGACACAGATACGCAGTATTTT. It codes for CASSPGTDTDTQYF.

The CDR3 nucleotides read TGTGCCAGCAGTCGACAGGGGGCCTTAGAGCCCCAGCATTTT. Translating gives CASSRQGALEPQHF. This chain links TRBV6-5 with TRBJ1-5, with 10 nucleotides matching TRBD1. There are 14 residues in the CDR3. Trimming removed 5 bases from V and 8 bases from J; junction bases left unmatched: 6. Per germline, CDR1 MNHEY and CDR2 SVGAGI.

The V and J genes are TRBV6-5 and TRBJ2-3, with D possibly being TRBD1 (7 bases). The CDR3 runs to 12 residues. Trimming removed 10 bases at V and 4 bases at J, with 12 bases between. The V gene's germline CDR1 is MNHEY and CDR2 SVGAGI. The CDR3 loop reads CAIRGASDTQYF. As DNA, the CDR3 is TGTGCCATCAGGGGGGCCTCAGATACGCAGTATTTT.

V gene TRBV7-2 combines with J gene TRBJ1-3; 7 bases line up with TRBD1. Germline values: CDR1 SGHTA, CDR2 FQGNSA. J lost 2 bases, V lost 6 bases, and 4 bases had no gene match. There are 14 residues in the CDR3. The CDR3 DNA is TGTGCCAGCAGGCAGACAGGGACTGGAAACACCATATATTTT. Translating it yields CASRQTGTGNTIYF.

This sequence joins TRBV7-3 and TRBJ1-2, with 8 bases that match TRBD1. V was clipped by 5 bases and J by 5 bases; unmatched bases: 4. This CDR3 has 13 amino acids. Germline V gene data show CDR1 as SGHTA and CDR2 as FQGTGA. The CDR3: CASSPDRDYGYTF. The DNA of the CDR3 is TGTGCCAGCAGCCCGGACAGGGATTATGGCTACACCTTC.

The rearrangement links TRBV7-9 to TRBJ2-3, with 7 bases that match TRBD2. The germline V gene encodes CDR1 SEHNR and CDR2 FQNEAQ (reference sequence). V gave up 5 bases and J gave up 6 bases; unmatched junction bases: 8. The CDR3 consists of 14 residues. Here the CDR3 DNA reads TGTGCCAGCAGCCGGGGGGAGCGCGGGGATACGCAGTATTTT. It is translated as CASSRGERGDTQYF. The full variable domain, its missing parts supplied by reference TRBV7-9 and TRBJ2-3, is DTGVSQNPRHKITKRGQNVTFRCDPISEHNRLYWYRQTLGQGPEFLTYFQNEAQLEKSRLLSDRFSAERPKGSFSTLEIQRTEQGDSAMYLCASSRGERGDTQYFGPGTRLTVL.